This T cell receptor (beta chain) was identified in a study of blood T cell repertoires in COVID-19. Study details: Acute and convalescent COVID-19 samples came from the United States, Italy and Spain. T cells, B-cell-depleted T cells, or PBMCs provided the cDNA or gDNA that served as material.

Authors' methods: The assay estimated nucleated cells by amplifying reference gene primers. The protocol was immunoSEQ multiplex PCR, while the TCRdb copy is restricted to in-frame clones and leaves out a portion. That table is the source of V, J and clone size, and D and trimming were worked out from the DNA. The table records roughly 170,000 clones, nearly 80% of them present only once. In this sample, this clone turned up a few times. CDR3 size: 14 residues. The germline V gene has CDR1 MNHEY and CDR2 SVGEGT. Trimming shortened V by 0 bases and J by 1 base, and 6 bases separated the two germline ends.

The rearrangement joins TRBV6-2 or TRBV6-3 to TRBJ1-1; D unclear. The clonotype was recovered from an older woman with acute or convalescent COVID-19. The sequenced sample consisted of peripheral blood. In nucleotides, the CDR3 is TGTGCCAGCAGTTACTCGAGACAGAACACTGAAGCTTTCTTT. Translated, it gives CASSYSRQNTEAFF.